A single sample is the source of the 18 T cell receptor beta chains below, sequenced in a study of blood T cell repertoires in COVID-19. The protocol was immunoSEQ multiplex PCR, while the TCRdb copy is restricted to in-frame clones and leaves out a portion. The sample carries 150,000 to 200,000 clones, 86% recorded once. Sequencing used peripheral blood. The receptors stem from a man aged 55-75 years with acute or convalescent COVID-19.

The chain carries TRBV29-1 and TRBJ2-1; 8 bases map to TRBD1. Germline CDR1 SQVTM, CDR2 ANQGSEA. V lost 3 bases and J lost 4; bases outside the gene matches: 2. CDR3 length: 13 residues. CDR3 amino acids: CSVDDRGYNEQFF. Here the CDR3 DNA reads TGCAGCGTTGACGACAGGGGATACAATGAGCAGTTCTTC.

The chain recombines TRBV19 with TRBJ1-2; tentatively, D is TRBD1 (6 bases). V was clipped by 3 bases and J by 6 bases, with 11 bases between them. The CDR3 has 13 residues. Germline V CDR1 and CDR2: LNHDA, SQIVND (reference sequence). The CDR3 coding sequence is TGTGCCAGTAGTATTTCCAGGGGCGATGGCTACACCTTC. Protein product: CASSISRGDGYTF.

This CDR3 is CASSSGGGSGETQYF. In DNA, the CDR3 is TGTGCCAGCAGCTCTGGAGGGGGCTCAGGGGAGACCCAGTACTTC. This chain links TRBV2 with TRBJ2-5; tentatively, D is TRBD1 (7 bases). Germline V gene lookup returns CDR1 SNHLY and CDR2 FYNNEI. This CDR3 has 15 residues. Trimming removed 6 bases at V and 5 bases at J, with 19 bases between.

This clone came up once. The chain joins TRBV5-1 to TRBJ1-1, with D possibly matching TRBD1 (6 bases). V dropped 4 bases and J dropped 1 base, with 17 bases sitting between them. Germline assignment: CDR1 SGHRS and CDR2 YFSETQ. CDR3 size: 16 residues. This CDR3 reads CASSLTGIKGNTEAFF. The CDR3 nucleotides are TGCGCCAGCAGCCTCACAGGGATCAAGGGGAACACTGAAGCTTTCTTT.

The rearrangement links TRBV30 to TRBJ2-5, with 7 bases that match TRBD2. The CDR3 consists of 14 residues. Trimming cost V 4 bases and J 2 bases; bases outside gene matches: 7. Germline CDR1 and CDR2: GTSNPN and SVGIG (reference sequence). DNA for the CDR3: TGTGCCTGGAATGAGCGGGGTAAACAAGAGACCCAGTACTTC. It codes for CAWNERGKQETQYF.

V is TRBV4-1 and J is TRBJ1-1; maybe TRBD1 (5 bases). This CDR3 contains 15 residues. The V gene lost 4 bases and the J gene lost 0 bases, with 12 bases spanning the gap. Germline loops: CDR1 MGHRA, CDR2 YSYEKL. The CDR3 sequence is CASSPYGQMNTEAFF. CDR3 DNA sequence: TGCGCCAGCAGCCCCTACGGACAAATGAACACTGAAGCTTTCTTT.

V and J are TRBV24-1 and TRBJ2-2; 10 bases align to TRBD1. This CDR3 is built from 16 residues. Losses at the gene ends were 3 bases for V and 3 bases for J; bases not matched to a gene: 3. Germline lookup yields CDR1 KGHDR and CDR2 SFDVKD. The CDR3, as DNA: TGTGCCACCAGTGATCCCGGGACAGGGGACACCGGGGAGCTGTTTTTT. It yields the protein CATSDPGTGDTGELFF.

The CDR3, as DNA: TGTGCCAGCAGCCGAGGGGTGGACAGGGTCAATGAAAAACTGTTTTTT. Translation gives CASSRGVDRVNEKLFF. This sequence joins TRBV5-8 and TRBJ1-4; TRBD1 matches 8 bases. After removal of 4 bases from V and 5 bases from J, the junction contained 10 bases not matched to a gene. Looked up from germline, CDR1 is SGHTS and CDR2 is YDEGEE. This CDR3 has 16 amino acids.

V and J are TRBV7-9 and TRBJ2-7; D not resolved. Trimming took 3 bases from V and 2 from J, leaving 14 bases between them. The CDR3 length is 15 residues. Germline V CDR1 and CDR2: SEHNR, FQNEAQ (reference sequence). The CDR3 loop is CASSFGSPGTYEQYF. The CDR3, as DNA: TGTGCCAGCAGCTTCGGTAGTCCCGGTACCTACGAGCAGTACTTC. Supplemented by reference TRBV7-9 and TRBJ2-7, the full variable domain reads DTGVSQNPRHKITKRGQNVTFRCDPISEHNRLYWYRQTLGQGPEFLTYFQNEAQLEKSRLLSDRFSAERPKGSFSTLEIQRTEQGDSAMYLCASSFGSPGTYEQYFGPGTRLTVT.

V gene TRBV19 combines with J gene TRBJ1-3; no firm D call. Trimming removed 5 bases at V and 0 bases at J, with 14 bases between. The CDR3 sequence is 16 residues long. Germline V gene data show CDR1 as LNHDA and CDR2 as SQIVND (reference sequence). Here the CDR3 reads CASSYSTTDSGNTIYF. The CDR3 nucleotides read TGTGCCAGTAGTTACAGCACGACCGACTCTGGAAACACCATATATTTT.

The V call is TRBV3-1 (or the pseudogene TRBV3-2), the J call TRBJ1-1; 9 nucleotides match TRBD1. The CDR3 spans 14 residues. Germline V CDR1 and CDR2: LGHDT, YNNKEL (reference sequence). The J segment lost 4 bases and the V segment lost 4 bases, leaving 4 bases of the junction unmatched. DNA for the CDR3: TGTGCCAGCAGCCTACAGGGGGCCCGCACTGAAGCTTTCTTT. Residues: CASSLQGARTEAFF.

CDR3: CASSLASDTQYF. The CDR3 nucleotides read TGTGCCAGCAGTTTAGCCTCAGATACGCAGTATTTT. The chain links TRBV12-3 or TRBV12-4 to TRBJ2-3; D is undetermined. Trimming removed 0 bases at V and 4 bases at J, with 2 bases between. This CDR3 comprises 12 residues.

The CDR3 region is CASSSDWSGYTF. CDR3 DNA sequence: TGTGCCAGCAGTTCGGACTGGTCTGGCTACACCTTC. This chain joins TRBV27 and TRBJ1-2; D unresolved. Trimming took 4 bases from V and 7 from J, leaving 10 bases between them. Germline V gene data show CDR1 as MNHEY and CDR2 as SMNVEV (reference sequence). This CDR3 is built from 12 residues.

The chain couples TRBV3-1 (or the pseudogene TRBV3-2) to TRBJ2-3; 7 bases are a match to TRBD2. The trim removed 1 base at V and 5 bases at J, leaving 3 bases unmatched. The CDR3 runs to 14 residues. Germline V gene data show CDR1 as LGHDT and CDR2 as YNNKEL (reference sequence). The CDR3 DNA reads TGTGCCAGCAGCCAAGCGGGGGGTCGAGATACGCAGTATTTT. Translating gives CASSQAGGRDTQYF.

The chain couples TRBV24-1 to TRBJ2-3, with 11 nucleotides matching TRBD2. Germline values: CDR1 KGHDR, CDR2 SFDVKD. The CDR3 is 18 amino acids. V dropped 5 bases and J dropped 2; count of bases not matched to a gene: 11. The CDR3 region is CATSGLPRLAGITDTQYF. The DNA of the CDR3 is TGTGCCACCAGTGGTTTACCACGACTAGCGGGGATCACAGATACGCAGTATTTT.

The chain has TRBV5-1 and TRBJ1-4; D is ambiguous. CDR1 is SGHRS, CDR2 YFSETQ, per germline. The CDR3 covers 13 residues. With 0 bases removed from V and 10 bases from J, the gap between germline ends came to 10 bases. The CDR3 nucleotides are TGCGCCAGCAGCTTGGCCAGGAGGAGAAAACTGTTTTTT. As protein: CASSLARRRKLFF.

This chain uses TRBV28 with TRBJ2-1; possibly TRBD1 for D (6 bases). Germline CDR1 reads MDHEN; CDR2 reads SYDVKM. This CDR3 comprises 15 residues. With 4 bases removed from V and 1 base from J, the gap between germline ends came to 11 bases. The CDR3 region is CASSSPGESYNEQFF. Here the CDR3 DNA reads TGTGCCAGCAGTTCACCAGGGGAATCCTACAATGAGCAGTTCTTC.

CDR3: CASSEYTLDILNQPQHF. CDR3 in DNA: TGTGCCAGCAGTGAATATACCCTGGACATCCTCAATCAGCCCCAGCATTTT. This sequence joins TRBV6-1 and TRBJ1-5; possibly TRBD1 for D (5 bases). There are 17 residues in the CDR3. CDR1 is MNHNS and CDR2 is SASEGT in the germline V gene. V was pared by 2 bases and J by 3 bases, with 17 bases between.